This entry lists 10 T cell receptor beta chains sequenced from one sample in a study of OX40 agonist ivuxolimab in advanced cancers. Measured with immunoSEQ multiplex PCR; TCRdb has only the in-frame clones, and not every one. The sample holds tens of thousands of clones, around four fifths seen once. The material was CD4+ or CD8+ T cells sorted from blood, obtained in a trial of the OX40 agonist ivuxolimab. The receptors stem from an adult with an advanced solid tumor such as melanoma, head and neck, liver or kidney cancer.

This clone was seen once. The rearrangement links TRBV5-4 to TRBJ2-1; a weak D match, TRBD1 (5 bases). The germline gives CDR1 SGHNT, CDR2 YYREEE (reference sequence). CDR3 size: 15 residues. V shed 1 base and J shed 6 bases, with 14 bases lying between them. CDR3 sequence reads: CASSLRYSGPNEQFF. As DNA, the CDR3 is TGTGCCAGCAGCTTGCGGTATTCAGGGCCCAATGAGCAGTTCTTC.

The V and J genes are TRBV7-2 and TRBJ2-7; D remains unclear. With 2 bases removed from V and 0 bases from J, the gap between germline ends came to 8 bases. There are 14 residues in the CDR3. Germline CDR1 is SGHTA and CDR2 is FQGNSA. CDR3 sequence reads: CASSLHLSSYEQYF. The CDR3 DNA is TGTGCCAGCAGCTTACATCTAAGCTCCTACGAGCAGTACTTC.

The V and J genes are TRBV28 and TRBJ2-3; no clear D. CDR3 length: 11 residues. The germline CDR1 and CDR2 sequences are MDHEN and SYDVKM. V was shortened by 11 bases and J by 6 bases, with 12 bases between the two germline ends. CDR3 amino acids: CAYGPRDTQYF. Written as DNA, the CDR3 is TGTGCCTACGGACCCAGGGATACGCAGTATTTT.

The chain recombines TRBV30 with TRBJ2-1; TRBD1 aligns across 7 bases. From germline, CDR1 is GTSNPN and CDR2 SVGIG (reference sequence). After removal of 3 bases from V and 4 bases from J, the junction contained 6 bases not matched to a gene. The CDR3 has 14 residues. In nucleotides, the CDR3 is TGTGCCTGGAGGAGGGACAGAACATACAATGAGCAGTTCTTC. This sequence encodes CAWRRDRTYNEQFF.

The chain employs TRBV5-8 and TRBJ2-7, with D uncertain. The CDR3 consists of 16 residues. Trimming left V 3 bases short and J 0 bases short, with 16 bases between. CDR1 is SGHTS and CDR2 is YDEGEE in the germline V gene. As DNA, the CDR3 is TGTGCCAGCAGCTGGACGTCTCTTCTAAACTCCTACGAGCAGTACTTC. Amino acid sequence: CASSWTSLLNSYEQYF.

The chain employs TRBV2 and TRBJ1-1, with a tentative D call TRBD1 (6 bases). The CDR3 is 13 residues long. The germline V and J ends were trimmed by 7 bases and 1 base, with 10 bases remaining between them. The germline CDR1 and CDR2 sequences are SNHLY and FYNNEI. CDR3: CASTPRGNTEAFF. CDR3 in DNA: TGTGCCAGCACCCCCAGGGGGAACACTGAAGCTTTCTTT.

The V call is TRBV9, the J call TRBJ1-3; D gene unclear. Germline V gene lookup returns CDR1 SGDLS and CDR2 YYNGEE. V lost 0 bases and J lost 4, with 20 bases in between. The CDR3 is 18 residues long. CDR3 DNA: TGTGCCAGCAGCGTAGGTTTGCTCCAACGGAAAGAAGGAAACACCATATATTTT. Its protein is CASSVGLLQRKEGNTIYF.

The CDR3 DNA follows: TGTGCCTGGAAGACAGGGGGCAAATACAATGAGCAGTTCTTC. Encoded protein: CAWKTGGKYNEQFF. This chain uses TRBV30 with TRBJ2-1; TRBD1 aligns across 10 bases. Looked up from germline, CDR1 is GTSNPN and CDR2 is SVGIG (reference sequence). V shed 4 bases and J 4 bases; nucleotides not matched to a gene: 4. This CDR3 is built from 14 residues.

J is TRBJ1-1 and V is TRBV19; D perhaps matches TRBD1 (6 bases). The length of the CDR3 is 13 residues. V shed 6 bases and J shed 7 bases, with 15 bases lying between them. Germline loops: CDR1 LNHDA, CDR2 SQIVND (reference sequence). The CDR3 is CASRVRGGGEAFF. The CDR3, as DNA: TGTGCCAGTAGGGTGAGGGGGGGCGGTGAAGCTTTCTTT.

Only one count was recorded for this clone. The chain couples TRBV6-6 to TRBJ1-4; D is possibly TRBD1 (5 bases). This CDR3 has 13 amino acids. V was cut by 4 bases and J by 10 bases, with 13 bases left in between. The germline V gene encodes CDR1 MNHNY and CDR2 SVGAGI (reference sequence). The DNA for the CDR3 is TGTGCCAGCAGTTGGACGGGACCAGGAAAACTGTTTTTT. It is translated as CASSWTGPGKLFF.